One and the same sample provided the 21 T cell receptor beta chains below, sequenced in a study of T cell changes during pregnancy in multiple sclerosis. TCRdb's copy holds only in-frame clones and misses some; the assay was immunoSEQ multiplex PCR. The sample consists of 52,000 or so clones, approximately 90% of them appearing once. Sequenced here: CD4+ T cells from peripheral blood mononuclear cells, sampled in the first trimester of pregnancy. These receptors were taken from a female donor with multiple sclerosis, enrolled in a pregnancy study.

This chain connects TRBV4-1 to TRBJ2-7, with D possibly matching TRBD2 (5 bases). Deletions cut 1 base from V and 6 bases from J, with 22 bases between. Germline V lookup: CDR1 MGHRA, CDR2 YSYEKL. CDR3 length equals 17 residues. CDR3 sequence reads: CASSQVSEASFRAEQYF. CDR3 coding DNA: TGCGCCAGCAGCCAAGTGTCTGAGGCTAGCTTCCGAGCCGAGCAGTACTTC.

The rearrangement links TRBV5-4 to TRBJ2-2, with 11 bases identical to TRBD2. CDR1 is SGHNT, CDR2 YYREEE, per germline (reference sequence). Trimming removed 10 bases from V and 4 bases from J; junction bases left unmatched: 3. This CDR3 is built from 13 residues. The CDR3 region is CAGTSGTTGELFF. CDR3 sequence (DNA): TGTGCCGGGACTAGCGGAACCACCGGGGAGCTGTTTTTT.

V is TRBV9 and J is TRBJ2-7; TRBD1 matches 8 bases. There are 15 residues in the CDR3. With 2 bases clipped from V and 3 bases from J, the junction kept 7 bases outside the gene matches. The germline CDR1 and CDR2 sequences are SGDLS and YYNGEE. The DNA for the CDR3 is TGTGCCAGCAGCGTGGGACAGGTCCCTTACTACGAGCAGTACTTC. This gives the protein CASSVGQVPYYEQYF.

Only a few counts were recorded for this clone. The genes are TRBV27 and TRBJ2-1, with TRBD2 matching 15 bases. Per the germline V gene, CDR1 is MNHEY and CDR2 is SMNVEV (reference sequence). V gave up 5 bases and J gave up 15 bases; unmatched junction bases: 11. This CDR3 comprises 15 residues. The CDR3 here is CASSHEGLAGGQRFF. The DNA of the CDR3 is TGTGCCAGCAGTCACGAGGGACTAGCGGGAGGCCAACGGTTCTTC.

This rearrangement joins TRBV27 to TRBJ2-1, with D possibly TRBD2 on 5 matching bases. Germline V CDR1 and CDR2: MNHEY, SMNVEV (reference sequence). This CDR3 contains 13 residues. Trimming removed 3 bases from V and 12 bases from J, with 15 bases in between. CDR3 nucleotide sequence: TGTGCCAGCAGTTTGAATTTTGAAGGGAGGCAGTTCTTC. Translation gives CASSLNFEGRQFF.

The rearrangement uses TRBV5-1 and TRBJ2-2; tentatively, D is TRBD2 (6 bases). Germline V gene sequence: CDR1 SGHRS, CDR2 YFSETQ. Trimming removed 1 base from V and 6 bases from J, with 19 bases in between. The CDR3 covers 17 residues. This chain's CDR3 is CASSLLALGEGAGELFF. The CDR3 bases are TGCGCCAGCAGCTTGCTAGCGCTAGGAGAAGGGGCCGGGGAGCTGTTTTTT.

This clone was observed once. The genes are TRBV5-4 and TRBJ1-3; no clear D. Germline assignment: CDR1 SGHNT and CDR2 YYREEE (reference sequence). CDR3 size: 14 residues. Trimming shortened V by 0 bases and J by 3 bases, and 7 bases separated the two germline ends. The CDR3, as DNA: TGTGCCAGCAGCTTGGAGCGGGGTGGAAACACCATATATTTT. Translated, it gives CASSLERGGNTIYF.

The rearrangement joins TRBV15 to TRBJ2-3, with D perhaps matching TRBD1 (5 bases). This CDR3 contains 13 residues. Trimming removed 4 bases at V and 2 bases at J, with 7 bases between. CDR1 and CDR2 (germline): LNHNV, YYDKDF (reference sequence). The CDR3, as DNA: TGTGCCACCAGCAAGGGGAACACAGATACGCAGTATTTT. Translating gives CATSKGNTDTQYF.

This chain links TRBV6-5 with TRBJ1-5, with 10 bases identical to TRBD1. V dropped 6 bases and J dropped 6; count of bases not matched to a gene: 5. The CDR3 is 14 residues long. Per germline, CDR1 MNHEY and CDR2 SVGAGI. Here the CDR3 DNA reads TGTGCCAGCAGCCCCGGGACAGGGGTTCAGCCCCAGCATTTT. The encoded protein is CASSPGTGVQPQHF.

The CDR3 protein is CASSLFTDWTMNTGELFF. The CDR3 DNA reads TGCGCCAGCAGCTTGTTTACCGACTGGACAATGAACACCGGGGAGCTGTTTTTT. This chain joins TRBV5-1 and TRBJ2-2; D might be TRBD1 (5 bases). Trimming removed 1 base from V and 1 base from J, with 17 bases in between. The CDR3 loop spans 18 amino acids. Germline V lookup: CDR1 SGHRS, CDR2 YFSETQ.

The CDR3 sequence: CASSPQLEAFF. The CDR3 DNA sequence: TGTGCCAGCAGCCCACAATTGGAAGCTTTCTTT. The rearrangement uses TRBV7-9 and TRBJ1-1; D unclear. The germline V gene has CDR1 SEHNR and CDR2 FQNEAQ (reference sequence). Trimming pared 5 bases from V and 8 bases from J, leaving 9 bases between. The CDR3 spans 11 residues. Full variable domain (rest looked up from reference TRBV7-9 and TRBJ1-1): DTGVSQNPRHKITKRGQNVTFRCDPISEHNRLYWYRQTLGQGPEFLTYFQNEAQLEKSRLLSDRFSAERPKGSFSTLEIQRTEQGDSAMYLCASSPQLEAFFGQGTRLTVV.

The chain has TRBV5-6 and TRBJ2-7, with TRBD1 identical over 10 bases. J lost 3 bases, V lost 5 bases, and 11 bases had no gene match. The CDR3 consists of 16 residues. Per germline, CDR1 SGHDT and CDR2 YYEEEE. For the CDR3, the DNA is TGTGCCAGCAGGAGACAGGGGGCGTCCCTACACTACGAGCAGTACTTC. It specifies CASRRQGASLHYEQYF.

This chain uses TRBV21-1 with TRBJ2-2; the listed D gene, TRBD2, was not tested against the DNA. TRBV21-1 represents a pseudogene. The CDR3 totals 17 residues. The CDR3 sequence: CASSKPIAGPNTGELFF. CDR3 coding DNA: TGTGCCAGCAGCAAACCTATAGCGGGGCCCAACACCGGGGAGCTGTTTTTT.

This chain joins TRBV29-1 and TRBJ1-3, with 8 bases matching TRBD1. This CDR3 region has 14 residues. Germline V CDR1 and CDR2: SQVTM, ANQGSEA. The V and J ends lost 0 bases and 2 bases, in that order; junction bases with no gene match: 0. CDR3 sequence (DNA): TGCAGCGTTGAAGAGACAGGGGCTGGAAACACCATATATTTT. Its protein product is CSVEETGAGNTIYF.

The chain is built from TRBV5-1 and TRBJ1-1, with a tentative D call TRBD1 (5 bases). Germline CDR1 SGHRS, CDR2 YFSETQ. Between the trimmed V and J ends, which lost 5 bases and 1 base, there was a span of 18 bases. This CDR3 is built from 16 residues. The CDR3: CASSPKGGAENTEAFF. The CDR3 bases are TGCGCCAGCAGTCCAAAAGGCGGGGCCGAGAACACTGAAGCTTTCTTT.

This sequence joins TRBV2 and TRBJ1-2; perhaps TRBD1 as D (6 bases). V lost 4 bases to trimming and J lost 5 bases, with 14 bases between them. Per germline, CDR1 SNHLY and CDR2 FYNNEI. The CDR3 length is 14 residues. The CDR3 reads CASSAGQGVYGYTF. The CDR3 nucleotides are TGTGCCAGCAGTGCGGGACAAGGGGTATATGGCTACACCTTC. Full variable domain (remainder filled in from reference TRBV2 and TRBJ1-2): EPEVTQTPSHQVTQMGQEVILRCVPISNHLYFYWYRQILGQKVEFLVSFYNNEISEKSEIFDDQFSVERPDGSNFTLKIRSTKLEDSAMYFCASSAGQGVYGYTFGSGTRLTVV.

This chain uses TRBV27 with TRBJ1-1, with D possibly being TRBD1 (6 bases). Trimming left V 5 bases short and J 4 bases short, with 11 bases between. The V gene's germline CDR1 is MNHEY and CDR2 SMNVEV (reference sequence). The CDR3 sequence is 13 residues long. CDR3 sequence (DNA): TGTGCCAGCAGTAGGGGGTCTGTCACTGAAGCTTTCTTT. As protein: CASSRGSVTEAFF.

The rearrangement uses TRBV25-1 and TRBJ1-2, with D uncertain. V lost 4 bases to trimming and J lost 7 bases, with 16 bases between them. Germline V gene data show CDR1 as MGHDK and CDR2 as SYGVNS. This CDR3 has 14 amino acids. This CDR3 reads CASSAPGHAGGYTF. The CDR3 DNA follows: TGTGCCAGCAGTGCCCCCGGCCACGCGGGTGGCTACACCTTC.

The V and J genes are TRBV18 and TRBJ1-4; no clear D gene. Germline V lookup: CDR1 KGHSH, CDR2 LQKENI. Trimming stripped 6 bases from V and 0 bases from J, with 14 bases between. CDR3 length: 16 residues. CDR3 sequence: CASSTTTPTTNEKLFF. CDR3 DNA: TGTGCCAGCTCTACGACAACCCCCACAACTAATGAAAAACTGTTTTTT.

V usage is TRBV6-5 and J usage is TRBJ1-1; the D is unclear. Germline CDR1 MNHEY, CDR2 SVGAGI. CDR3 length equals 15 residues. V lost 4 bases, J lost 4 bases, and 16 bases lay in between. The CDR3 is CASSFDSGGVTEAFF. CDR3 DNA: TGTGCCAGCAGTTTCGACTCGGGCGGGGTCACTGAAGCTTTCTTT.

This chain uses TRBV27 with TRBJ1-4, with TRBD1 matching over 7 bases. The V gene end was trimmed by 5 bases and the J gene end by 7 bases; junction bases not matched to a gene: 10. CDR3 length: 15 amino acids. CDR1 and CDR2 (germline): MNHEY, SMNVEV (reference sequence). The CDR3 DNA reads TGTGCCAGCAGTCCGTGGGCCAGGGGGACTGAAAAACTGTTTTTT. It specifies CASSPWARGTEKLFF.